The 20 T cell receptor beta chains below all came from one sample that was sequenced in a study of blood T cell repertoires in COVID-19. Clones were sequenced by immunoSEQ multiplex PCR, and TCRdb holds only the in-frame ones, with some missing. The sample consists of about 190,000 clones, more than 60% of them appearing once. What was sequenced was peripheral blood. These receptor sequences come from a man aged 50 to 59 who had recovered from COVID-19.

The rearrangement uses TRBV28 and TRBJ2-1; the D is unclear. The CDR3 length is 12 residues. Trimming pared 3 bases from V and 6 bases from J, leaving 6 bases between. CDR1 is MDHEN and CDR2 is SYDVKM in the germline V gene. CDR3 sequence: CASSFLSNEQFF. Written as DNA, the CDR3 is TGTGCCAGCAGTTTCTTGAGCAATGAGCAGTTCTTC.

This clone was picked up one time. The rearrangement uses TRBV7-3 and TRBJ1-1, with D unclear. Per germline, CDR1 SGHTA and CDR2 FQGTGA. The CDR3 is 14 amino acids. Deletions cut 2 bases from V and 1 base from J, with 8 bases between. Written as DNA, the CDR3 is TGTGCCAGCAGCTTACACCCAGGGAACACTGAAGCTTTCTTT. Residues: CASSLHPGNTEAFF.

V usage is TRBV29-1 and J usage is TRBJ1-4; D gene uncertain. Germline loops: CDR1 SQVTM, CDR2 ANQGSEA. V lost 6 bases to trimming and J lost 4 bases, with 6 bases between them. CDR3 size: 11 residues. The CDR3, as DNA: TGCAGCGTCCGGGATAATGAAAAACTGTTTTTT. Translated, it gives CSVRDNEKLFF.

CDR3 protein: CASSLDKGRDEQFF. CDR3 coding DNA: TGTGCCAGCAGCTTAGACAAGGGGAGGGATGAGCAGTTCTTC. This chain uses TRBV7-2 with TRBJ2-1; 7 bases agree with TRBD2. The length of the CDR3 is 14 residues. Trimming cost V 1 base and J 8 bases; bases outside gene matches: 5. Germline CDR1 SGHTA, CDR2 FQGNSA.

The chain employs TRBV30 and TRBJ2-3; D is possibly TRBD2 (5 bases). CDR1 is GTSNPN, CDR2 SVGIG, per germline (reference sequence). V was clipped by 4 bases and J by 3 bases, with 8 bases between them. This CDR3 comprises 12 residues. The CDR3 spells CAWTPGTDTQYF. The CDR3 DNA follows: TGTGCCTGGACTCCGGGGACAGATACGCAGTATTTT.

The genes are TRBV9 and TRBJ2-3; D is possibly TRBD2 (5 bases). Trimming took off 3 bases at V and 0 bases at J, with 14 bases between the two ends. Germline-derived CDR1 and CDR2 are SGDLS and YYNGEE. This CDR3 has 16 residues. The CDR3 DNA reads as TGTGCCAGCAGCGCCCTAGGACGGAGGAGCACAGATACGCAGTATTTT. Translating it yields CASSALGRRSTDTQYF.

A single count supports this clone. This chain connects TRBV7-2 to TRBJ2-7, with 9 bases identical to TRBD2. V was pared by 0 bases and J by 4 bases, with 7 bases of the junction left unmatched. Germline assignment: CDR1 SGHTA and CDR2 FQGNSA. The CDR3 is 16 residues long. The DNA of the CDR3 is TGTGCCAGCAGCTTAGCAGATCTAGCGGGAAATTACGAGCAGTACTTC. Its protein product is CASSLADLAGNYEQYF.

The chain links TRBV10-2 to TRBJ2-4; 8 bases map to TRBD2. Trimming removed 3 bases from V and 5 bases from J; junction bases left unmatched: 6. Germline V lookup: CDR1 WSHSY, CDR2 SAAADI. The CDR3 is 15 amino acids. The CDR3 DNA reads TGCGCCAGCAGTGATCCCGGGACTAGGGAAAACATTCAGTACTTC. Translated, it gives CASSDPGTRENIQYF.

The rearrangement links TRBV9 to TRBJ2-3; D is possibly TRBD1 (6 bases). Germline V gene sequence: CDR1 SGDLS, CDR2 YYNGEE. The germline V and J ends were trimmed by 7 bases and 0 bases, with 24 bases remaining between them. The CDR3 has 18 residues. The DNA of the CDR3 is TGTGCCAGCGACCCCCCCGGCAGGGGACCGTCTAGCACAGATACGCAGTATTTT. Amino acid sequence: CASDPPGRGPSSTDTQYF.

The gene calls are TRBV7-6 and TRBJ2-1; possible D gene TRBD2, 5 bases. V was cut by 2 bases and J by 0 bases, with 11 bases left in between. CDR3 length: 16 amino acids. Germline assignment: CDR1 SGHVS and CDR2 FNYEAQ. The CDR3 DNA reads as TGTGCCAGCAGCTTATTCACCCGGGACTCCTACAATGAGCAGTTCTTC. It encodes CASSLFTRDSYNEQFF.

The genes are TRBV29-1 and TRBJ2-7, with 7 nucleotides matching TRBD1. The CDR3 covers 13 residues. The junction had 7 bases not matched to a gene; V was cut back by 6 bases and J by 2 bases. CDR1 is SQVTM and CDR2 is ANQGSEA in the germline V gene. This CDR3 reads CSVLGDRAYEQYF. The CDR3 region has the DNA TGCAGCGTCCTGGGGGACAGAGCCTACGAGCAGTACTTC.

The rearrangement links TRBV7-8 to TRBJ1-1; D remains ambiguous. The ends were cut back, 1 base at V and 1 base at J, with 7 bases in the middle. CDR1 SGHVS and CDR2 FQNEAQ come from the germline V gene. CDR3 length: 14 amino acids. The CDR3: CASSLGAGNTEAFF. DNA of the CDR3: TGTGCCAGCAGCTTAGGGGCAGGGAACACTGAAGCTTTCTTT.

The chain joins TRBV6-4 to TRBJ1-5; no definite D call. This CDR3 has 13 residues. V lost 3 bases and J 7 bases, leaving 10 bases between the germline ends. CDR1 is MRHNA, CDR2 SNTAGT, per germline. CDR3 residues: CASSEEGGQPQHF. CDR3 nucleotides: TGTGCCAGCAGTGAGGAGGGAGGCCAGCCCCAGCATTTT.

V usage is TRBV5-6 and J usage is TRBJ2-5; 7 bases line up with TRBD1. The V segment lost 4 bases and the J segment 0 bases; nucleotides outside the gene matches: 6. This CDR3 region has 15 residues. From germline, CDR1 is SGHDT and CDR2 YYEEEE. The CDR3 loop is CASSPIDRDQETQYF. CDR3 in DNA: TGTGCCAGCAGCCCGATAGACAGGGACCAAGAGACCCAGTACTTC.

This clone is a singleton in its sample. The chain uses TRBV11-2 and TRBJ1-2; TRBD1 might be the D (6 bases). CDR1 SGHAT and CDR2 FQNNGV come from the germline V gene. The CDR3 is made up of 14 amino acids. The V end was cut by 5 bases, the J end by 4 bases, with 14 bases between. The CDR3 sequence is CASSPQGLIYGYTF. CDR3 nucleotides: TGTGCCAGCAGCCCACAGGGCCTGATCTATGGCTACACCTTC.

The chain recombines TRBV15 with TRBJ2-3; D is perhaps TRBD2 (6 bases). Deletions cut 6 bases from V and 3 bases from J, with 16 bases between. The CDR3 contains 15 residues. CDR1 and CDR2 (germline): LNHNV, YYDKDF (reference sequence). CDR3 residues: CATSGGTYGTDTQYF. In DNA form, the CDR3 reads TGTGCCACCAGTGGCGGGACTTATGGGACAGATACGCAGTATTTT. The full variable domain, rest sourced from reference TRBV15 and TRBJ2-3, is DAMVIQNPRYQVTQFGKPVTLSCSQTLNHNVMYWYQQKSSQAPKLLFHYYDKDFNNEADTPDNFQSRRPNTSFCFLDIRSPGLGDTAMYLCATSGGTYGTDTQYFGPGTRLTVL.

This clone was recorded once. CDR3 nucleotide sequence: TGTGCCAGTAGTAGGACAGACTTTCCGGGAGAGCAGTACTTC. This sequence encodes CASSRTDFPGEQYF. The chain uses TRBV19 and TRBJ2-7, with a weak D call TRBD1 (6 bases). Looked up from germline, CDR1 is LNHDA and CDR2 is SQIVND (reference sequence). Trimming took off 4 bases at V and 7 bases at J, with 17 bases between the two ends. This CDR3 contains 14 residues.

The chain has TRBV19 and TRBJ2-7; tentatively, D is TRBD1 (6 bases). This CDR3 spans 15 amino acids. Trimming pared 4 bases from V and 0 bases from J, leaving 13 bases between. Germline CDR1 and CDR2: LNHDA and SQIVND (reference sequence). CDR3 sequence: CASSKQGVGSYEQYF. CDR3 in DNA: TGTGCCAGTAGTAAACAGGGAGTCGGCTCCTACGAGCAGTACTTC.

This chain connects TRBV5-1 to TRBJ1-1, with D hard to call. Trimming removed 8 bases at V and 0 bases at J, with 20 bases between. The CDR3 has 16 amino acids. Germline V lookup: CDR1 SGHRS, CDR2 YFSETQ. CDR3 nucleotide sequence: TGCGCCAGTCGGCGGGATAGCAATTTCATGAACACTGAAGCTTTCTTT. It translates to CASRRDSNFMNTEAFF.

V gene TRBV7-2 combines with J gene TRBJ2-4; TRBD1 matches at 7 bases. V shed 0 bases, J shed 7 bases, and the junction held 3 bases outside the gene matches. CDR3 length: 14 amino acids. CDR1 SGHTA and CDR2 FQGNSA come from the germline V gene. The CDR3 sequence: CASSLAVQGNIQYF. The CDR3, as DNA: TGTGCCAGCAGCTTAGCGGTACAGGGGAACATTCAGTACTTC. The whole variable domain, remainder taken from reference TRBV7-2 and TRBJ2-4, is GAGVSQSPSNKVTEKGKDVELRCDPISGHTALYWYRQSLGQGLEFLIYFQGNSAPDKSGLPSDRFSAERTGGSVSTLTIQRTQQEDSAVYLCASSLAVQGNIQYFGAGTRLSVL.